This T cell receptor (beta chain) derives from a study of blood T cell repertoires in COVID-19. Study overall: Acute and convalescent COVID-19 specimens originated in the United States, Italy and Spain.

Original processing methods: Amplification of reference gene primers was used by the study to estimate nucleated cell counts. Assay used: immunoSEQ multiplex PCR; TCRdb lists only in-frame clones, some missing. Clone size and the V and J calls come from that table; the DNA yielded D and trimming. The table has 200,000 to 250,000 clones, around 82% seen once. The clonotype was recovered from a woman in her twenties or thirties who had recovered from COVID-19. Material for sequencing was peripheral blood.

The CDR3 reads CASSVGQGATEAFF. The CDR3 region has the DNA TGTGCCAGCAGCGTTGGACAGGGGGCAACTGAAGCTTTCTTT. V gene TRBV9 combines with J gene TRBJ1-1; 11 bases line up with TRBD1. Germline CDR1 SGDLS, CDR2 YYNGEE. This CDR3 is built from 14 residues. The V segment lost 2 bases and the J segment 5 bases; nucleotides outside the gene matches: 2.